Following are 31 T cell receptor beta chains from one sample sequenced in a study of cytomegalovirus exposure and HLA in healthy donors. Primers: 60 Vbeta forward and 13 Jbeta reverse. The repertoire was sequenced with immunoSEQ multiplex PCR; TCRdb's copy has only in-frame clones and lacks some. The data hold over 150,000 clones, with approximately 80% observed a single time. Sequences were obtained from PBMCs. Receptors originate from a woman aged 40 to 55 in good health and CMV-seropositive.

CDR3 DNA sequence: TGTGCCAGCAGCTTAGGAGGCCAGGGGGCTAATGAAAAACTGTTTTTT. Its translation is CASSLGGQGANEKLFF. The chain carries TRBV7-2 and TRBJ1-4; 7 nucleotides line up with TRBD1. Germline V gives CDR1 SGHTA, CDR2 FQGNSA. V gave up 1 base and J gave up 3 bases; unmatched junction bases: 5. This CDR3 contains 16 residues.

CDR3 residues: CASSSTRTGSADTQYF. CDR3 nucleotide sequence: TGTGCCAGCAGCTCCACTCGGACAGGTTCAGCAGATACGCAGTATTTT. The chain links TRBV7-8 to TRBJ2-3; 7 nucleotides agree with TRBD1. Looked up from germline, CDR1 is SGHVS and CDR2 is FQNEAQ. The CDR3 is made up of 16 amino acids. With V trimmed by 4 bases and J by 4 bases, 11 bases remained unmatched.

The table lists this clone with a count of one. The gene calls are TRBV13 and TRBJ2-2; maybe TRBD1 (6 bases). The V end lost 5 bases, the J end lost 5 bases, and 12 bases lay between the germline ends. The CDR3 contains 14 residues. Germline V gives CDR1 PRHDT, CDR2 FYEKMQ (reference sequence). The CDR3 nucleotides are TGTGCCAGCAGCCAGCAGGGGTATACCGGGGAGCTGTTTTTT. It encodes CASSQQGYTGELFF.

A few counts support this clone. The rearrangement joins TRBV19 to TRBJ1-1; 8 bases map to TRBD1. J was trimmed by 1 base and V by 3 bases; bases with no gene match: 4. The CDR3 is 15 amino acids. CDR1 and CDR2 (germline): LNHDA, SQIVND (reference sequence). CDR3 DNA sequence: TGTGCCAGTAGTATTACAGGGGGGAAGAACACTGAAGCTTTCTTT. Its protein product is CASSITGGKNTEAFF.

The chain couples TRBV28 to TRBJ2-1; no definite D call. V was clipped by 2 bases and J by 8 bases, with 7 bases between them. Germline V gene lookup returns CDR1 MDHEN and CDR2 SYDVKM. CDR3 length: 12 amino acids. The CDR3 sequence is CASSLSLDEQFF. The CDR3 DNA is TGTGCCAGCAGTTTAAGTTTAGATGAGCAGTTCTTC.

The CDR3 coding sequence is TGTGCCAGCAGGGGGGCGGAGGGACAGGGGGTATACGAGCAGTACTTC. It yields the protein CASRGAEGQGVYEQYF. V gene TRBV25-1 combines with J gene TRBJ2-7; TRBD1 matches 11 bases. The CDR3 is 16 residues long. J was trimmed by 4 bases and V by 6 bases; bases with no gene match: 11. Germline CDR1 reads MGHDK; CDR2 reads SYGVNS.

The sample holds a few counts of this clone. J is TRBJ2-5 and V is TRBV6-6, with D maybe TRBD2 (5 bases). This CDR3 comprises 11 residues. The germline CDR1 and CDR2 sequences are MNHNY and SVGAGI (reference sequence). Trimming pared 7 bases from V and 5 bases from J, leaving 8 bases between. CDR3 nucleotide sequence: TGTGCCAGCACCCAGCGGGAGACCCAGTACTTC. As protein: CASTQRETQYF.

V and J are TRBV30 and TRBJ1-2, with 9 bases identical to TRBD1. Trimming at V came to 3 bases and at J to 8 bases, leaving 4 bases not matched to a gene. The CDR3 covers 12 residues. CDR1 and CDR2 (germline): GTSNPN, SVGIG (reference sequence). The CDR3 protein is CAWRQGAGGYTF. CDR3 DNA sequence: TGTGCCTGGAGACAGGGGGCGGGGGGCTACACCTTC.

The chain couples TRBV9 to TRBJ2-3, with TRBD1 matching over 10 bases. The J segment lost 5 bases and the V segment lost 3 bases, leaving 12 bases of the junction unmatched. This CDR3 is 17 amino acids long. CDR1 is SGDLS and CDR2 is YYNGEE in the germline V gene. CDR3 sequence reads: CASSAGTGVHSGDTQYF. CDR3 bases: TGTGCCAGCAGCGCCGGGACAGGGGTCCATTCAGGAGATACGCAGTATTTT.

The V and J genes are TRBV30 and TRBJ2-5; D gene uncertain. The assigned J gene may be wrong: the sequence end matches TRBJ2-7 better. From germline, CDR1 is GTSNPN and CDR2 SVGIG (reference sequence). The CDR3 extends over 11 amino acids. CDR3 sequence: CAWRVVYEQYF. CDR3 nucleotides: TGTGCCTGGAGGGTAGTCTACGAGCAGTACTTC.

There are a few counts of this clone. The CDR3 region is CASSQDETGGYEQYF. As DNA, the CDR3 is TGTGCCAGCAGCCAAGACGAGACAGGGGGCTACGAGCAGTACTTC. This chain joins TRBV5-4 and TRBJ2-7; 9 nucleotides align to TRBD1. This CDR3 has 15 residues. J lost 3 bases, V lost 4 bases, and 8 bases had no gene match. Germline V CDR1 and CDR2: SGHNT, YYREEE (reference sequence).

The rearrangement links TRBV28 to TRBJ2-3; D gene ambiguous. Germline-derived CDR1 and CDR2 are MDHEN and SYDVKM. Trimming cost V 6 bases and J 12 bases, with 16 bases left between them. The CDR3 is made up of 12 amino acids. CDR3 DNA: TGTGCCAGCAGCCGGCGGATAGATCAACAGTATTTT. Translated: CASSRRIDQQYF. The variable domain in full, completed from reference TRBV28 and TRBJ2-3, reads DVKVTQSSRYLVKRTGEKVFLECVQDMDHENMFWYRQDPGLGLRLIYFSYDVKMKEKGDIPEGYSVSREKKERFSLILESASTNQTSMYLCASSRRIDQQYFGPGTRLTVL.

This chain uses TRBV19 with TRBJ2-3, with 10 bases matching TRBD2. V was pared by 6 bases and J by 2 bases, with 8 bases of the junction left unmatched. This CDR3 spans 16 amino acids. Looked up from germline, CDR1 is LNHDA and CDR2 is SQIVND (reference sequence). DNA for the CDR3: TGTGCCAGTAGGAAGACCGGGACTAGCGACACAGATACGCAGTATTTT. Translation: CASRKTGTSDTDTQYF.

V and J are TRBV19 and TRBJ2-7; TRBD1 is a possible D gene (6 bases). The CDR3 contains 14 residues. Germline CDR1 LNHDA, CDR2 SQIVND (reference sequence). V lost 4 bases and J lost 2, with 12 bases in between. In DNA form, the CDR3 reads TGTGCCAGTAGTACTACAGGGTCCCCCTACGAGCAGTACTTC. Its translation is CASSTTGSPYEQYF.

The DNA for the CDR3 is TGTGCCAGTAGTTCAGGGGCGGCTGGCTACACCTTC. Translation: CASSSGAAGYTF. V and J are TRBV19 and TRBJ1-2, with D perhaps matching TRBD1 (6 bases). V was pared by 5 bases and J by 7 bases, with 11 bases between. The CDR3 totals 12 residues. Germline CDR1 and CDR2: LNHDA and SQIVND (reference sequence).

The gene calls are TRBV10-3 and TRBJ2-3, with TRBD2 matching 12 bases. Germline V CDR1 and CDR2: ENHRY, SYGVKD. The CDR3 contains 16 residues. The V and J ends lost 3 bases and 3 bases, in that order; junction bases with no gene match: 4. CDR3 coding DNA: TGTGCCATCAGTGAATCGACTAGCGGGGGAACAGATACGCAGTATTTT. As protein: CAISESTSGGTDTQYF.

The chain recombines TRBV28 with TRBJ2-3; 9 bases match TRBD2. Germline V CDR1 and CDR2: MDHEN, SYDVKM. The CDR3 length is 16 residues. Germline trimming cut 2 bases from V and 4 bases from J; bases unmatched to any gene: 7. The CDR3 nucleotides are TGTGCCAGCAGTTTAACCGGCGCGGGAGGGCCAGATACGCAGTATTTT. This gives the protein CASSLTGAGGPDTQYF.

The chain employs TRBV19 and TRBJ2-7; 10 nucleotides match TRBD1. The CDR3 length is 15 residues. Germline loops: CDR1 LNHDA, CDR2 SQIVND (reference sequence). Losses at the gene ends were 5 bases for V and 7 bases for J; bases not matched to a gene: 11. The CDR3 DNA follows: TGTGCCAGTAGTCCGAAGGGACAGGGGCACCTGGAGCAGTACTTC. Its translation is CASSPKGQGHLEQYF.

This chain links TRBV4-3 with TRBJ1-3; perhaps TRBD1 as D (5 bases). The CDR3 is 15 residues long. Germline V gene lookup returns CDR1 LGHNA and CDR2 YSLEER. The V gene lost 4 bases and the J gene lost 0 bases, with 10 bases spanning the gap. The CDR3 here is CASSLSGISGNTIYF. CDR3 coding DNA: TGCGCCAGCAGCCTCTCAGGGATCTCTGGAAACACCATATATTTT.

This clone was found once. The V and J genes are TRBV5-8 and TRBJ2-1; 7 bases are shared with TRBD1. Germline V gene sequence: CDR1 SGHTS, CDR2 YDEGEE. The trim removed 3 bases at V and 4 bases at J, leaving 4 bases unmatched. This CDR3 is 14 amino acids long. CDR3 DNA: TGTGCCAGCAGCTCATGGGACAGTTACAATGAGCAGTTCTTC. Translation gives CASSSWDSYNEQFF.

This chain joins TRBV6-5 and TRBJ2-3; D gene unclear. From germline, CDR1 is MNHEY and CDR2 SVGAGI. V lost 4 bases and J 4 bases, leaving 6 bases between the germline ends. The CDR3 runs 12 residues. In nucleotides, the CDR3 is TGTGCCAGCAGTTCGCGGCCAGATACGCAGTATTTT. Its translation: CASSSRPDTQYF.

The genes are TRBV25-1 and TRBJ1-1; D may be TRBD1 (5 bases). CDR1 MGHDK and CDR2 SYGVNS come from the germline V gene. Trimming shortened V by 6 bases and J by 0 bases, and 11 bases separated the two germline ends. The CDR3 spans 14 residues. The CDR3 loop reads CASRKDTLNTEAFF. The CDR3 nucleotides read TGTGCCAGCAGAAAGGACACTTTGAACACTGAAGCTTTCTTT.

The CDR3 DNA is TGTGCCAGCGGGCGGACTAGCGGCGTCCCCAGACAGTATTTT. Protein: CASGRTSGVPRQYF. The chain has TRBV7-2 and TRBJ2-3; TRBD2 matches at 10 bases. The CDR3 loop spans 14 amino acids. Germline values: CDR1 SGHTA, CDR2 FQGNSA. With 8 bases clipped from V and 12 bases from J, the junction kept 14 bases outside the gene matches. The whole variable domain, remainder taken from reference TRBV7-2 and TRBJ2-3, is GAGVSQSPSNKVTEKGKDVELRCDPISGHTALYWYRQSLGQGLEFLIYFQGNSAPDKSGLPSDRFSAERTGGSVSTLTIQRTQQEDSAVYLCASGRTSGVPRQYFGPGTRLTVL.

This chain links TRBV7-2 with TRBJ2-3; TRBD2 matches at 15 bases. With 6 bases clipped from V and 10 bases from J, the junction kept 5 bases outside the gene matches. The CDR3 runs to 14 residues. The germline gives CDR1 SGHTA, CDR2 FQGNSA. CDR3 amino acids: CASSRTSGGASQYF. CDR3 DNA sequence: TGTGCCAGCAGTAGGACTAGCGGGGGGGCATCGCAGTATTTT.

The chain employs TRBV29-1 and TRBJ1-3; D remains ambiguous. This CDR3 is 12 amino acids long. Germline V gene lookup returns CDR1 SQVTM and CDR2 ANQGSEA. V lost 7 bases and J 0 bases, leaving 7 bases between the germline ends. The CDR3 DNA reads as TGCAGCGCCGGGAGCTCTGGAAACACCATATATTTT. This encodes CSAGSSGNTIYF.

The V call is TRBV19, the J call TRBJ2-3; 7 nucleotides agree with TRBD1. The V gene end was trimmed by 5 bases and the J gene end by 5 bases; junction bases not matched to a gene: 7. Germline V gives CDR1 LNHDA, CDR2 SQIVND (reference sequence). The CDR3 has 14 amino acids. CDR3 region: CASSRGGREDTQYF. The CDR3 region has the DNA TGTGCCAGTAGTCGAGGGGGCAGGGAAGATACGCAGTATTTT.

This clone was counted only a few times. The chain couples TRBV5-6 to TRBJ2-5, with a weak D call TRBD1 (7 bases). Trimming left V 3 bases short and J 4 bases short, with 13 bases between. CDR3 size: 14 residues. Germline V CDR1 and CDR2: SGHDT, YYEEEE. The CDR3 reads CASSSGQGGETQYF. Written as DNA, the CDR3 is TGTGCCAGCAGCTCGGGCCAGGGGGGAGAGACCCAGTACTTC.

The CDR3 DNA reads TGCGCCAGCAGTTTCGACGGAGGGACTGAAGCTTTCTTT. Its protein product is CASSFDGGTEAFF. The rearrangement joins TRBV5-1 to TRBJ1-1; D remains unclear. This CDR3 is 13 amino acids long. With 5 bases removed from V and 5 bases from J, the gap between germline ends came to 13 bases. In germline, CDR1 is SGHRS, CDR2 YFSETQ.

V is TRBV5-4 and J is TRBJ2-5; D is undetermined. The germline CDR1 and CDR2 sequences are SGHNT and YYREEE (reference sequence). V was pared by 3 bases and J by 0 bases, with 12 bases between. The CDR3 length is 15 residues. In nucleotides, the CDR3 is TGTGCCAGCAGCTCCGAGCCCACCGACCAAGAGACCCAGTACTTC. Protein sequence: CASSSEPTDQETQYF.

CDR3 sequence reads: CSVERTEQGEQYF. CDR3 nucleotide sequence: TGCAGCGTTGAACGTACAGAACAAGGCGAGCAGTACTTC. The chain recombines TRBV29-1 with TRBJ2-7; D uncertain. The V end lost 2 bases, the J end lost 6 bases, and 14 bases lay between the germline ends. Germline assignment: CDR1 SQVTM and CDR2 ANQGSEA. The CDR3 totals 13 residues.

The chain couples TRBV5-1 to TRBJ2-2, with D tentatively TRBD1 (6 bases). The CDR3 consists of 15 residues. Germline CDR1 and CDR2: SGHRS and YFSETQ. V lost 6 bases and J lost 6, with 18 bases in between. CDR3 region: CASTPGTNIPGELFF. The CDR3 DNA sequence: TGCGCCAGCACCCCCGGGACAAACATTCCCGGGGAGCTGTTTTTT.